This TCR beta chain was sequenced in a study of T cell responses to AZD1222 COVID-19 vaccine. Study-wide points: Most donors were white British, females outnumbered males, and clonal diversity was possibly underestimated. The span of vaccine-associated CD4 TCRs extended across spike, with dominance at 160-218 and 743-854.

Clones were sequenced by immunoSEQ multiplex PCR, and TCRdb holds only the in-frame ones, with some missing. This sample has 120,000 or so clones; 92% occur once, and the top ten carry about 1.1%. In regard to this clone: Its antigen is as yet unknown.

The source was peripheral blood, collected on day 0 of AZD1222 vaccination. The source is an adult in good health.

For the CDR3, the DNA is TGTGCCAGCAGCCAAGACAGCCCAAATGGAGTGAACACTGAAGCTTTCTTT. It translates to CASSQDSPNGVNTEAFF. This chain joins TRBV4-2 and TRBJ1-1; no definite D call. Trimming pared 0 bases from V and 0 bases from J, leaving 14 bases between. The CDR3 runs 17 residues. The germline V gene has CDR1 LGHNA and CDR2 YNFKEQ.